What follows are 7 T cell receptor beta chains derived from one specimen sequenced in a study of identifying expanded T cells in peripheral blood. The method was immunoSEQ multiplex PCR; TCRdb's version includes in-frame clones alone and lacks a portion of them. The sample holds 70,000 to 100,000 clones; more than 75% are singletons and the top ten take around 17%. Input material: blood. The receptors were gathered from a person aged 18 to 70 in good health.

The V call is TRBV7-8, the J call TRBJ1-1; perhaps TRBD1 as D (5 bases). V shed 3 bases and J shed 1 base, with 15 bases lying between them. The CDR3 totals 16 residues. CDR1 is SGHVS and CDR2 is FQNEAQ in the germline V gene. The CDR3 DNA reads as TGTGCCAGCAGCTTCCCGGGACGGAGTCAGAACACTGAAGCTTTCTTT. Its protein product is CASSFPGRSQNTEAFF.

This chain connects TRBV7-9 to TRBJ1-4, with D unclear. V dropped 1 base and J dropped 0 bases, with 9 bases sitting between them. Germline V gene lookup returns CDR1 SEHNR and CDR2 FQNEAQ (reference sequence). The CDR3 is made up of 16 amino acids. The CDR3: CASSLGTTATNEKLFF. CDR3 DNA sequence: TGTGCCAGCAGCTTAGGGACCACCGCAACTAATGAAAAACTGTTTTTT.

In this sample, this clone turned up once. The rearrangement uses TRBV18 and TRBJ1-1, with D unclear. Trimming cost V 5 bases and J 7 bases, with 11 bases left between them. The CDR3 has 12 amino acids. In germline, CDR1 is KGHSH, CDR2 LQKENI. The CDR3 DNA follows: TGTGCCAGCTCAGCCCGGGAGCGTGAAGCTTTCTTT. Protein: CASSAREREAFF.

The rearrangement uses TRBV7-8 and TRBJ2-2; 10 positions agree with TRBD1. CDR1 and CDR2 from the germline V gene are SGHVS and FQNEAQ. The CDR3 length is 17 residues. Unmatched junction bases numbered 8, after V lost 1 base and J lost 6 bases. The CDR3 here is CASSLGDRGREAGELFF. CDR3 bases: TGTGCCAGCAGCTTAGGAGACAGGGGGCGCGAGGCCGGGGAGCTGTTTTTT. The full variable domain, completed using reference TRBV7-8 and TRBJ2-2, is GAGVSQSPRYKVAKRGQDVALRCDPISGHVSLFWYQQALGQGPEFLTYFQNEAQLDKSGLPSDRFFAERPEGSVSTLKIQRTQQEDSAVYLCASSLGDRGREAGELFFGEGSRLTVL.

This chain connects TRBV5-4 to TRBJ2-1; TRBD1 agrees at 10 bases. The germline V gene encodes CDR1 SGHNT and CDR2 YYREEE (reference sequence). The CDR3 is 15 amino acids. J lost 4 bases, V lost 4 bases, and 5 bases had no gene match. The CDR3 loop reads CASSNDRGQYNEQFF. For the CDR3, the DNA is TGTGCCAGCAGCAACGACAGGGGGCAATACAATGAGCAGTTCTTC. Based on the CDR3 plus reference TRBV5-4 and TRBJ2-1, the full variable domain is ETGVTQSPTHLIKTRGQQVTLRCSSQSGHNTVSWYQQALGQGPQFIFQYYREEENGRGNFPPRFSGLQFPNYSSELNVNALELDDSALYLCASSNDRGQYNEQFFGPGTRLTVL.

A word on this clone: Other DNA sequences in this sample translate to the same CDR3. This rearrangement joins TRBV6-6 to TRBJ2-5, with no clear D. Germline loops: CDR1 MNHNY, CDR2 SVGAGI (reference sequence). CDR3 length: 12 residues. Trimming left V 0 bases short and J 5 bases short, with 4 bases between. CDR3: CASSYSRETQYF. Here the CDR3 DNA reads TGTGCCAGCAGTTACTCGAGGGAGACCCAGTACTTC.

This clone was seen just once. This chain links TRBV7-9 with TRBJ1-1; the match to TRBD1 covers 11 bases. This CDR3 is built from 15 residues. Trimming cost V 3 bases and J 9 bases; bases outside gene matches: 9. Germline values: CDR1 SEHNR, CDR2 FQNEAQ (reference sequence). The DNA of the CDR3 is TGTGCCAGCAGCTTGACGGGACAGGGGGTGCTTAAAGCTTTCTTT. Translated: CASSLTGQGVLKAFF. The variable domain in full, completed from reference TRBV7-9 and TRBJ1-1, reads DTGVSQNPRHKITKRGQNVTFRCDPISEHNRLYWYRQTLGQGPEFLTYFQNEAQLEKSRLLSDRFSAERPKGSFSTLEIQRTEQGDSAMYLCASSLTGQGVLKAFFGQGTRLTVV.